This T cell receptor (beta chain) was recorded in a study of cytomegalovirus exposure and HLA in healthy donors. Each donor's status was that of a healthy bone marrow donor. Whole-study results and caveats: Beyond CMV serostatus, there was no information to go on about immune exposure. There were a few CMV-associated chains whose specificity for CMV antigens was confirmed in vitro. In an earlier analysis, most TCR beta V segments were productive about 87% or about 30% of the time.

It was with 60 Vbeta and 13 Jbeta primers that the PCR ran. Repertoires were generated with immunoSEQ multiplex PCR, while TCRdb's copy carries only in-frame clones and drops some. This sample has 150,000 to 200,000 clones; around 76% occur once, and the top ten carry approximately 1.6%. On this clone: The antigen is not known.

Unmatched junction bases numbered 10, after V lost 4 bases and J lost 5 bases. Germline V CDR1 and CDR2: SGHRS, YFSETQ. The CDR3 is made up of 16 amino acids. The source of this sequence is a girl aged 5 to 17 in good health and CMV-seropositive. The sequenced sample was PBMCs. This chain uses TRBV5-1 with TRBJ2-1, with 9 bases identical to TRBD2. CDR3 bases: TGCGCCAGCAGCCGAACACCGGGACTAGCAGACAATGAGCAGTTCTTC. This encodes CASSRTPGLADNEQFF.